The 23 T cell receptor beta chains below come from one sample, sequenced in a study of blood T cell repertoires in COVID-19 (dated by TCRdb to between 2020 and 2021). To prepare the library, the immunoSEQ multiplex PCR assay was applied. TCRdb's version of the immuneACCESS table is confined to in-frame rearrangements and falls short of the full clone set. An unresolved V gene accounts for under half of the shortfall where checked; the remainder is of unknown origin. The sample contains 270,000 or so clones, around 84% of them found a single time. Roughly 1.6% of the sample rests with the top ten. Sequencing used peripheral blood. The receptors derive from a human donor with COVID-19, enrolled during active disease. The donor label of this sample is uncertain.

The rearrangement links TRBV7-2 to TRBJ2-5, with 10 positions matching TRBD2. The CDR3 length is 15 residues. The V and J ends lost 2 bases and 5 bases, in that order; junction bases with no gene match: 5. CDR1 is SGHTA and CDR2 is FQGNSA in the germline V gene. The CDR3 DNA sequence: TGTGCCAGCAGCTTATCTAGCGGGAGCGCGGAGACCCAGTACTTC. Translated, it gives CASSLSSGSAETQYF.

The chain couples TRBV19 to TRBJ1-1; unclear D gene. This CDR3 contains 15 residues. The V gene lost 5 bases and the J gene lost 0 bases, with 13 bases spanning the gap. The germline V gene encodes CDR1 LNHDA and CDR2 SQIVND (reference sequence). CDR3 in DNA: TGTGCCAGTAGTGCCGGGTACCATCTGAACACTGAAGCTTTCTTT. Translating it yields CASSAGYHLNTEAFF.

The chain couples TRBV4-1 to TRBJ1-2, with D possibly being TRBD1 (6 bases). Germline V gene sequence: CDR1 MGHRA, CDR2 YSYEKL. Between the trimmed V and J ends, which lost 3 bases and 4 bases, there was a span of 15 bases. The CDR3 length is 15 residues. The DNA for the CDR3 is TGCGCCAGCAGCCAGCCAAACAGGGTTTCCTATGGCTACACCTTC. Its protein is CASSQPNRVSYGYTF.

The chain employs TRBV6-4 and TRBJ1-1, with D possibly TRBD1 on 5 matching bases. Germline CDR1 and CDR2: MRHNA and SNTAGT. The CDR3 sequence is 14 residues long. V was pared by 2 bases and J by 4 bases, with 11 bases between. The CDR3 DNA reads TGTGCCAGCAGTGACCAGGGCGGGAGCACTGAAGCTTTCTTT. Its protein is CASSDQGGSTEAFF.

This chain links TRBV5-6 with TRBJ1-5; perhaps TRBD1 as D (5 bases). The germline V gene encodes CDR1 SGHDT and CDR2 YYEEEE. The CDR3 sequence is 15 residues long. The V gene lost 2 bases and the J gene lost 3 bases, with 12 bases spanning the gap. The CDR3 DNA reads TGTGCCAGCAGCTTATGGCAGGGTAACAATCAGCCCCAGCATTTT. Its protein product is CASSLWQGNNQPQHF. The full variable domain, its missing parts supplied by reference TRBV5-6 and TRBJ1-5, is DAGVTQSPTHLIKTRGQQVTLRCSPKSGHDTVSWYQQALGQGPQFIFQYYEEEERQRGNFPDRFSGHQFPNYSSELNVNALLLGDSALYLCASSLWQGNNQPQHFGDGTRLSIL.

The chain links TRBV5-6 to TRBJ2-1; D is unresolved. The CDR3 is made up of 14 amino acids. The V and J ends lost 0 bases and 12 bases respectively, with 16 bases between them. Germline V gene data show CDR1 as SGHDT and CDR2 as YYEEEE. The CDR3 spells CASSLGAIPSRQFF. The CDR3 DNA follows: TGTGCCAGCAGCTTGGGTGCGATCCCCTCCCGGCAGTTCTTC.

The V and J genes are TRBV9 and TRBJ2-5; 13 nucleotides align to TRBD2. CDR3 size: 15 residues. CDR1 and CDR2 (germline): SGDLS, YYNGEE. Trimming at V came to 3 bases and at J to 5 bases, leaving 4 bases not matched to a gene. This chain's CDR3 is CASSEGTSGTETQYF. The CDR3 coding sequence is TGTGCCAGCAGCGAGGGGACTAGCGGGACGGAGACCCAGTACTTC.

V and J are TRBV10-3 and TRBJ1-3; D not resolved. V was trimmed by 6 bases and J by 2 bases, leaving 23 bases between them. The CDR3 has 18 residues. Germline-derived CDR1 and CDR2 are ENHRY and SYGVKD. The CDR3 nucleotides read TGTGCCATCAGCGACCTTACTAGGGCGGGTCCTGCTGGAAACACCATATATTTT. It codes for CAISDLTRAGPAGNTIYF.

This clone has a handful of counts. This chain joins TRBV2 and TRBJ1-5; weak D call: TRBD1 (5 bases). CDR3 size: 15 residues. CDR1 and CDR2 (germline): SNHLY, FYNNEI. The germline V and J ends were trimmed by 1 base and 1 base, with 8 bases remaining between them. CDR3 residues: CASSEGQTSNQPQHF. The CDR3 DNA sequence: TGTGCCAGCAGTGAAGGACAGACAAGCAATCAGCCCCAGCATTTT.

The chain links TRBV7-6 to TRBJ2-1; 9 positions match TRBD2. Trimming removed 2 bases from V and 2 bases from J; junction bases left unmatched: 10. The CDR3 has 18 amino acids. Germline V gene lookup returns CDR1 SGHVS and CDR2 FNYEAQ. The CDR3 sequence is CASSLRREGQTTYNEQFF. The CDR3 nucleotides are TGTGCCAGCAGCTTACGGCGGGAGGGCCAGACGACCTACAATGAGCAGTTCTTC.

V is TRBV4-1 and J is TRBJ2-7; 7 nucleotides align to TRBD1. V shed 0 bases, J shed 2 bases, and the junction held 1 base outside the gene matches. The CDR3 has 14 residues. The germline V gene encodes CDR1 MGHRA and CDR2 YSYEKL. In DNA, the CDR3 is TGCGCCAGCAGCCAAGATGACAGGGCCTACGAGCAGTACTTC. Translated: CASSQDDRAYEQYF.

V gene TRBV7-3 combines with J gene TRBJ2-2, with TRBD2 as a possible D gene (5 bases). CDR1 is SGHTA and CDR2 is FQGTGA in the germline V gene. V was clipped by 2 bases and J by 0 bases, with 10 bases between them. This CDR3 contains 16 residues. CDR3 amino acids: CASSLLADANTGELFF. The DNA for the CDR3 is TGTGCCAGCAGCTTACTAGCAGACGCGAACACCGGGGAGCTGTTTTTT.

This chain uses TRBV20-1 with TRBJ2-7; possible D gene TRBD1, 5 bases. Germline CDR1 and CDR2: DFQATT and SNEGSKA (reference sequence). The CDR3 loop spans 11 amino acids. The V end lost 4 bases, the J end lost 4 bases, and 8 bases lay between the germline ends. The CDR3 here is CSAIQGYEQYF. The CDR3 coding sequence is TGCAGTGCTATCCAGGGATACGAGCAGTACTTC.

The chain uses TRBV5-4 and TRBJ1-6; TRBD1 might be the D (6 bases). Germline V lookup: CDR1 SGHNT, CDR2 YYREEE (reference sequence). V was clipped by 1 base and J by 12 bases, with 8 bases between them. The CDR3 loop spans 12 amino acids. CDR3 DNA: TGTGCCAGCAGCTTGCCAGGGGTACCCCTCCACTTT. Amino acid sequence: CASSLPGVPLHF.

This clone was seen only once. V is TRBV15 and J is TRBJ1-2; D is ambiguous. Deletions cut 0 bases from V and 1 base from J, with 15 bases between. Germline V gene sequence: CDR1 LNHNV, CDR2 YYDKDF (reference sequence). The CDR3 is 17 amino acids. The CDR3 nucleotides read TGTGCCACCAGCAGAGATCTATCAAGCAGGATTAACTATGGCTACACCTTC. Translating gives CATSRDLSSRINYGYTF.

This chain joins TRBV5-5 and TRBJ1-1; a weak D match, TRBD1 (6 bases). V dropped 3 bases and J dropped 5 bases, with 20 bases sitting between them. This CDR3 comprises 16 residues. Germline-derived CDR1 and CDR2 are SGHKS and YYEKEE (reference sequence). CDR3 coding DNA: TGTGCCAGCAGCTCAGGGGTTGCCCTGCGGACGACTGAAGCTTTCTTT. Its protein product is CASSSGVALRTTEAFF. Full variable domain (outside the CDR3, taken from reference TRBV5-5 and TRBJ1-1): DAGVTQSPTHLIKTRGQQVTLRCSPISGHKSVSWYQQVLGQGPQFIFQYYEKEERGRGNFPDRFSARQFPNYSSELNVNALLLGDSALYLCASSSGVALRTTEAFFGQGTRLTVV.

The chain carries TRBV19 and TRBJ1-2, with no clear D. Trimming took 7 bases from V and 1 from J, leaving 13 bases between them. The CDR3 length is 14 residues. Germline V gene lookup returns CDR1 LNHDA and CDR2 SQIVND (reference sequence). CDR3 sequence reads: CASTNRRGNYGYTF. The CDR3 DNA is TGTGCCAGTACCAATAGGCGGGGTAACTATGGCTACACCTTC.

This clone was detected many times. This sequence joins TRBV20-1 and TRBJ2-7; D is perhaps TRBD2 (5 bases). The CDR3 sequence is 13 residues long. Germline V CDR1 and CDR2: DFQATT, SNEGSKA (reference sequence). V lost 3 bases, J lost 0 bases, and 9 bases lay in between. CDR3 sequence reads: CSASSGTSYEQYF. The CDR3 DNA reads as TGCAGTGCTAGTTCGGGAACCTCCTACGAGCAGTACTTC.

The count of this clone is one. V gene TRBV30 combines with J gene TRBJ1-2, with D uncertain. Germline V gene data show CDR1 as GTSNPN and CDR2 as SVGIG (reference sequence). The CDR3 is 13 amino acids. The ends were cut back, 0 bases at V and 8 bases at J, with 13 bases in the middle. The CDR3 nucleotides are TGTGCCTGGAGTGTACGGAGCCTCGGAGGCTACACCTTC. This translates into CAWSVRSLGGYTF.

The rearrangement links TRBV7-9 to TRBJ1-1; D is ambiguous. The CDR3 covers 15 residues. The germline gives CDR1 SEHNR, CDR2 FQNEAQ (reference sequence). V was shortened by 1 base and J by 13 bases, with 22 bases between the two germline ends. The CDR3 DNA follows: TGTGCCAGCAGCTTAGTACTAGATCGGGCGCCAGCAATTTTCTTT. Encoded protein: CASSLVLDRAPAIFF.

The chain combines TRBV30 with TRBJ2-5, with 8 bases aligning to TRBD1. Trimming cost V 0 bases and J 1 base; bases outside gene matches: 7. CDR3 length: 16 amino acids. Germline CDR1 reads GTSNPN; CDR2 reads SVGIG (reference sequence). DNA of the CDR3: TGTGCCTGGAGTGTACCGGTGACAGGGGCCCAAGAGACCCAGTACTTC. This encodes CAWSVPVTGAQETQYF.

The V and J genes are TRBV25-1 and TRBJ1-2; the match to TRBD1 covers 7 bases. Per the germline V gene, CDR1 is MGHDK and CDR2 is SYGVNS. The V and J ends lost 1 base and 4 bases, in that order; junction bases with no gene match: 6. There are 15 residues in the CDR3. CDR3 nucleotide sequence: TGTGCCAGCAGTGAATCAGGGGGATTTCGCTATGGCTACACCTTC. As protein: CASSESGGFRYGYTF.

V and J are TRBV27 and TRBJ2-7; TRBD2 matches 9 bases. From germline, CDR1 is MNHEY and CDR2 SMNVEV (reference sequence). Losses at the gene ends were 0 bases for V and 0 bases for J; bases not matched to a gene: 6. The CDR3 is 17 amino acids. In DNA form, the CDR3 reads TGTGCCAGCAGTTTATCCGCCCGCGGGAGGGGCTCCTACGAGCAGTACTTC. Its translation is CASSLSARGRGSYEQYF.